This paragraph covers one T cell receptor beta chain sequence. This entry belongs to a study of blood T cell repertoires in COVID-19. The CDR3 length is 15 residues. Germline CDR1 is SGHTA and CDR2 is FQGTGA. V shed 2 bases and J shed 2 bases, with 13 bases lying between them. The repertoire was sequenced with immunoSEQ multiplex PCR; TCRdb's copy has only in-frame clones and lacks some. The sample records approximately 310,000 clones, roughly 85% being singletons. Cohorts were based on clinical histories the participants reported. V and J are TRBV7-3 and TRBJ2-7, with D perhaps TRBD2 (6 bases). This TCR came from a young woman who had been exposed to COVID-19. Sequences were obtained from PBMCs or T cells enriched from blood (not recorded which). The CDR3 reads CASSLGAGRTYEQYF. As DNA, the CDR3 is TGTGCCAGCAGCTTAGGGGCGGGGAGAACCTACGAGCAGTACTTC.